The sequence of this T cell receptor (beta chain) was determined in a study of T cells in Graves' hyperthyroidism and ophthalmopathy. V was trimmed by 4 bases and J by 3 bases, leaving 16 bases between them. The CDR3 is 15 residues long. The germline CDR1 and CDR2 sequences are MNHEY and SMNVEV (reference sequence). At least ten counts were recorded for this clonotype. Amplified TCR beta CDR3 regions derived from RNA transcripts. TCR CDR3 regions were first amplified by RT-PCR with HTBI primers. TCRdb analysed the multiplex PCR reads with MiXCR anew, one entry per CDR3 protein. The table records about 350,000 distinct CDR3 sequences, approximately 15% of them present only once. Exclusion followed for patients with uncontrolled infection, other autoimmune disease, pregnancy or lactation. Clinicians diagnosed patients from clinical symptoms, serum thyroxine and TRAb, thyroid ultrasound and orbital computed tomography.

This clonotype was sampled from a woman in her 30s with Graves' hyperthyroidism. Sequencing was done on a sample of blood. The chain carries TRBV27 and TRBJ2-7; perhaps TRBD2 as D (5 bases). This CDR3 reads CASSSRRGYGYEQYF. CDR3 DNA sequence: TGTGCCAGCAGTTCCCGTCGAGGGTACGGCTACGAGCAGTACTTC.